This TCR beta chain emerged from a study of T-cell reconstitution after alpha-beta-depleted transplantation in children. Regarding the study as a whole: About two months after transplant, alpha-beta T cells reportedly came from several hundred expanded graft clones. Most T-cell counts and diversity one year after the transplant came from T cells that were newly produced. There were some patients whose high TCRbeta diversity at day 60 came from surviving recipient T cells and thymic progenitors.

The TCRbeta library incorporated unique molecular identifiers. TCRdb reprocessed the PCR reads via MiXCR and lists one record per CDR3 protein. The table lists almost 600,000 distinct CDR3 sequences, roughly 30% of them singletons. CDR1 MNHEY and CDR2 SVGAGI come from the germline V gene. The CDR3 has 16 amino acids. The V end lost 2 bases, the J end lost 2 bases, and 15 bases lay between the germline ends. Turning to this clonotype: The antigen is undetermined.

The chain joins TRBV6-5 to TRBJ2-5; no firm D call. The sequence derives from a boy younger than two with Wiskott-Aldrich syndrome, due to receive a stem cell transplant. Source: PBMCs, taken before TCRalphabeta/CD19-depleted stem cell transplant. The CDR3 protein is CASSYASTPLQETQYF. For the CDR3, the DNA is TGTGCCAGCAGTTACGCCTCGACACCTTTACAAGAGACCCAGTACTTC.